This entry features one TCR beta chain sequence. The sample is drawn from a study of blood T cell repertoires in COVID-19. For the study at large: T cells, B-cell-depleted T cells, or PBMCs provided the cDNA or gDNA that served as material.

The V and J ends lost 6 bases and 3 bases, in that order; junction bases with no gene match: 3. CDR3 length: 15 residues. Germline CDR1 is MRHNA and CDR2 is SNTAGT. In the study's own analysis: Reference gene primer amplification yielded estimated nucleated cell counts. Clones were read by immunoSEQ multiplex PCR, and TCRdb kept only the in-frame ones, dropping some. V, J and clone size are those of that table, while D and trimming were read from the DNA. This sample has around 260,000 clones, with approximately 90% found just once. The TCR originated in a young man with acute or convalescent COVID-19. Sequencing was carried out using peripheral blood. V usage is TRBV6-4 and J usage is TRBJ2-2; 11 bases agree with TRBD2. The chain's CDR3 is CASRILAGDTGELFF. In DNA form, the CDR3 reads TGTGCCAGCAGAATACTAGCGGGGGACACCGGGGAGCTGTTTTTT.